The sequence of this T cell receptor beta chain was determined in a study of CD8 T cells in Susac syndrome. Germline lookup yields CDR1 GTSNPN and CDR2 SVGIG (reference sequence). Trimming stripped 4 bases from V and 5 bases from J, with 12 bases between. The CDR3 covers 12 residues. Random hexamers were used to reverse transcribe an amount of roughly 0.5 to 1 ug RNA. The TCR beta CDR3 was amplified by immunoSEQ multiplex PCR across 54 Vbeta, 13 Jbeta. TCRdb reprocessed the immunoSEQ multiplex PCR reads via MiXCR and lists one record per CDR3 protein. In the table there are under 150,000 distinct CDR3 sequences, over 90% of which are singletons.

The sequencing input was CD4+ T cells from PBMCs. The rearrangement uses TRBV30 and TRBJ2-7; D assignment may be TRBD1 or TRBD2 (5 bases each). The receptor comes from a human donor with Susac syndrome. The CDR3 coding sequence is TGTGCCTGGACAGGGCGGGCGGACGAGCAGTACTTC. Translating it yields CAWTGRADEQYF.